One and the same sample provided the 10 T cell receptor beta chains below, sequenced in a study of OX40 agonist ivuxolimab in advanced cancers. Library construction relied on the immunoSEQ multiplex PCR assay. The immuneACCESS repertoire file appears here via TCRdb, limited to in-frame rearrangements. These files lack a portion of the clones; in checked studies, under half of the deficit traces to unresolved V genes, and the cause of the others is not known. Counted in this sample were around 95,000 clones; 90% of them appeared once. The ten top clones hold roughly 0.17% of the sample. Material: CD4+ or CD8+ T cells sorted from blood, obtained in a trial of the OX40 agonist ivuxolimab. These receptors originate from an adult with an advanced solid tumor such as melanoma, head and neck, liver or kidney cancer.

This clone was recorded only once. CDR3 bases: TGTGCCAGCAGCTCGGAACTAGCGGGGGCAAACAATGAGCAGTTCTTC. The encoded protein is CASSSELAGANNEQFF. The chain is built from TRBV5-4 and TRBJ2-1; 11 positions match TRBD2. V dropped 3 bases and J dropped 5; count of bases not matched to a gene: 7. This CDR3 spans 16 amino acids. CDR1 is SGHNT, CDR2 YYREEE, per germline (reference sequence).

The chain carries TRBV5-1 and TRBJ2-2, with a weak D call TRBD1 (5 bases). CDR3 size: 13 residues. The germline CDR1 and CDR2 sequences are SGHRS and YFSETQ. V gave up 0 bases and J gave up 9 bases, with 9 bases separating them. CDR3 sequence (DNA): TGCGCCAGCAGCTTGGGACAGACGTGGGAGCTGTTTTTT. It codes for CASSLGQTWELFF.

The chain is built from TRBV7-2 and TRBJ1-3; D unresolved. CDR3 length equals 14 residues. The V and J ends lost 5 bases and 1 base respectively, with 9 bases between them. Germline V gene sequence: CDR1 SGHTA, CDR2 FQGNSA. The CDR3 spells CASSQTNSGNTIYF. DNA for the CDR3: TGTGCCAGCAGCCAAACCAATTCTGGAAACACCATATATTTT. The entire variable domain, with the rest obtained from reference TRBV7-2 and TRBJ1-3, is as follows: GAGVSQSPSNKVTEKGKDVELRCDPISGHTALYWYRQSLGQGLEFLIYFQGNSAPDKSGLPSDRFSAERTGGSVSTLTIQRTQQEDSAVYLCASSQTNSGNTIYFGEGSWLTVV.

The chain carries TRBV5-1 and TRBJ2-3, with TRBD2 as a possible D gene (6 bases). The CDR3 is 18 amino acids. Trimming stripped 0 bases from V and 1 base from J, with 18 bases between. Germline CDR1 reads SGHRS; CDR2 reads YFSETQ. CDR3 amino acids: CASSLAGIGRGGTDTQYF. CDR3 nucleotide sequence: TGCGCCAGCAGCTTGGCGGGTATAGGGCGGGGAGGCACAGATACGCAGTATTTT.

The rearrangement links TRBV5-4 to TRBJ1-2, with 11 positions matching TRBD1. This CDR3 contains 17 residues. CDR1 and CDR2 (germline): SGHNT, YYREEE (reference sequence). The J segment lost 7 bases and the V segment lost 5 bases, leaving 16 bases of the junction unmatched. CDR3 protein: CASRGGRTGGLSGGYTF. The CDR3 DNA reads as TGTGCCAGCAGGGGAGGGCGGACAGGGGGCCTCTCTGGTGGCTACACCTTC.

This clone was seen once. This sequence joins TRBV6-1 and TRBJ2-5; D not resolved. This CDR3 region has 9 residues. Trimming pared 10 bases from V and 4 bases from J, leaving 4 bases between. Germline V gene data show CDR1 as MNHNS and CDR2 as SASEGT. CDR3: CATRETQYF. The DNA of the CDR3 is TGTGCCACACGAGAGACCCAGTACTTC.

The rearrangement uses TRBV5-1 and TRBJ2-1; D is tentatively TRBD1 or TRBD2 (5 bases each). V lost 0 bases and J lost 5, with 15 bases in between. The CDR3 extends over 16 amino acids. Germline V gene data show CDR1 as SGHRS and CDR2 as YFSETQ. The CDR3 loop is CASSLEWGSGNNEQFF. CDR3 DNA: TGCGCCAGCAGCTTGGAATGGGGGTCTGGTAACAATGAGCAGTTCTTC.

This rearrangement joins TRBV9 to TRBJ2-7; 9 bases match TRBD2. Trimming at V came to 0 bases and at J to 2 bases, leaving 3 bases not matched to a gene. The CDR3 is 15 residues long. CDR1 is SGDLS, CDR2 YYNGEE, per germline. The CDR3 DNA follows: TGTGCCAGCAGCGTAGTAGCGGGGGCTACCTACGAGCAGTACTTC. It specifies CASSVVAGATYEQYF.

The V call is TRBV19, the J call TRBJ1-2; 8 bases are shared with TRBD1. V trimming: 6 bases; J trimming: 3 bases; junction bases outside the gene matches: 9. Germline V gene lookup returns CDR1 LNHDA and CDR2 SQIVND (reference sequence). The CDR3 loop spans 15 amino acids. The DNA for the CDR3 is TGTGCCAGTAGACTACAGGGGGAGGTGCACTATGGCTACACCTTC. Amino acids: CASRLQGEVHYGYTF.

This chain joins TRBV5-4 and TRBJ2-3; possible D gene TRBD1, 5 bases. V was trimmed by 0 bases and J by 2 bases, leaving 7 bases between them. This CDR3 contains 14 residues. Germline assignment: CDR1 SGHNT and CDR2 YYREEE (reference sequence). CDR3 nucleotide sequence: TGTGCCAGCAGCTTGGGACAGTCCACAGATACGCAGTATTTT. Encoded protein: CASSLGQSTDTQYF.